The next 21 T cell receptor beta chains were all read from a single sample in a study of CXCR3-negative and CXCR3-positive naive CD8 T cells. Study-level results: A higher hydrophobicity marked the TRB CDR3s of CXCR3-positive naive cells versus CXCR3-negative naive cells.

These receptors are not linked to any known antigen. Libraries were UMI-labeled 5' RACE TRB cDNA. TCRdb reprocessed the 5' RACE reads; each CDR3 protein has one entry and no DNA is given. The listing contains roughly 93,000 distinct CDR3 sequences. Sequencing used naive CXCR3+ CD8+ T cells from blood. Subset described: CD45RO-CCR7+CD27+CD95- naive CD8+ T cells expressing CXCR3 (TNR3+). The receptors were sampled from a human donor in good health. Some clones in this sample may be carry-over from other donors' samples.

The chain employs TRBV7-6 and TRBJ2-6; TCRdb's D gene call, TRBD1, goes unchecked for lack of DNA. The germline V gene has CDR1 SGHVS and CDR2 FNYEAQ. The CDR3 extends over 16 amino acids. CDR3: CASSPRVGDGANVLTF.

The chain combines TRBV29-1 with TRBJ1-1; TCRdb designates TRBD1, a call that cannot be tested without DNA. The CDR3 sequence is 13 residues long. The germline V gene encodes CDR1 SQVTM and CDR2 ANQGSEA. This CDR3 reads CSAGFSGYTEAFF.

The CDR3 reads CASSWAITYEQYF. This rearrangement joins TRBV27 to TRBJ2-7; the D gene TCRdb calls, TRBD2, cannot be checked with no DNA. The V gene's germline CDR1 is MNHEY and CDR2 SMNVEV (reference sequence). The CDR3 is 13 amino acids.

This rearrangement joins TRBV12-3 or TRBV12-4 to TRBJ1-2; absent DNA, TCRdb's TRBD1 call cannot be checked. The CDR3 length is 13 residues. The CDR3 protein is CASSLIQGDGYTF.

J is TRBJ1-6 and V is TRBV20-1. This CDR3 has 17 amino acids. Germline CDR1 reads DFQATT; CDR2 reads SNEGSKA (reference sequence). The CDR3 loop is CSARDMQEASYNSPLHF.

V gene TRBV27 combines with J gene TRBJ2-1; the TRBD1 assignment by TCRdb is unverifiable without DNA. This CDR3 contains 14 residues. In germline, CDR1 is MNHEY, CDR2 SMNVEV (reference sequence). CDR3 sequence reads: CASSYTTVYNEQFF.

The chain combines TRBV27 with TRBJ2-1. Germline V gives CDR1 MNHEY, CDR2 SMNVEV (reference sequence). CDR3 size: 15 residues. The CDR3 sequence: CASRSVVGPYNEQFF.

This chain joins TRBV30 and TRBJ2-1; checking the TCRdb D call of TRBD1 is not possible without DNA. Germline lookup yields CDR1 GTSNPN and CDR2 SVGIG (reference sequence). This CDR3 has 15 residues. The CDR3: CAWSVGLDSRDEQFF.

The CDR3 sequence is CASSPGGRGGDQETQYF. The J gene is TRBJ2-5, the V gene TRBV7-6; the TCRdb call, TRBD2, lacks DNA for checking. The CDR3 loop spans 17 amino acids. Germline V gives CDR1 SGHVS, CDR2 FNYEAQ.

The V gene is TRBV6-4, the J gene TRBJ2-2; TCRdb designates TRBD1, a call that cannot be tested without DNA. CDR1 and CDR2 from the germline V gene are MRHNA and SNTAGT. The CDR3 is 14 residues long. This chain's CDR3 is CASSDSGATGELFF.

V gene TRBV2 combines with J gene TRBJ2-7; the D call of TRBD2 rests on TCRdb alone, since no DNA is present to check it. Germline lookup yields CDR1 SNHLY and CDR2 FYNNEI. The CDR3 loop spans 18 amino acids. CDR3 region: CASLHSVKLAGGPGEQYF. Using reference TRBV2 and TRBJ2-7 for the parts outside the CDR3, the full variable domain is EPEVTQTPSHQVTQMGQEVILRCVPISNHLYFYWYRQILGQKVEFLVSFYNNEISEKSEIFDDQFSVERPDGSNFTLKIRSTKLEDSAMYFCASLHSVKLAGGPGEQYFGPGTRLTVT.

This rearrangement joins TRBV4-3 to TRBJ2-7; TCRdb's D call of TRBD1 is untestable without DNA. There are 13 residues in the CDR3. Germline lookup yields CDR1 LGHNA and CDR2 YSLEER. The CDR3 loop is CASSLGTGDEQYF.

The V call is TRBV6-2 or TRBV6-3, the J call TRBJ2-1; TCRdb reports TRBD1, a call that lacks DNA to check it against. Germline V lookup: CDR1 MNHEY, CDR2 SVGEGT. The CDR3 has 17 residues. The CDR3 here is CASSYWMGGGSYNEQFF.

The J gene is TRBJ2-2, the V gene TRBV12-3 or TRBV12-4; the TRBD1 assignment by TCRdb is unverifiable without DNA. The CDR3 is 19 residues long. This CDR3 reads CASSWGTGQPSPNTGELFF.

J is TRBJ2-1 and V is TRBV5-1; as DNA is missing, the TRBD1 call by TCRdb cannot be tested. Germline assignment: CDR1 SGHRS and CDR2 YFSETQ. This CDR3 is 17 amino acids long. The CDR3 loop is CASSAASGQGAYNEQFF.

J is TRBJ2-5 and V is TRBV11-2. The CDR3 consists of 13 residues. Germline CDR1 reads SGHAT; CDR2 reads FQNNGV. CDR3 sequence reads: CASSFSTQETQYF.

The rearrangement joins TRBV6-2 or TRBV6-3 to TRBJ2-7. This CDR3 is 14 amino acids long. The germline V gene has CDR1 MNHEY and CDR2 SVGEGT. CDR3 sequence: CASSYAGPSYEQYF.

The chain is built from TRBV12-3 or TRBV12-4 and TRBJ2-2. The CDR3 is 13 residues long. This CDR3 is CASSFAVTGELFF.

The chain joins TRBV28 to TRBJ2-7; TCRdb outputs TRBD1, but without DNA this stays unchecked. The CDR3 runs 16 residues. From germline, CDR1 is MDHEN and CDR2 SYDVKM. CDR3 residues: CASSLSGTGSSYEQYF. Using reference TRBV28 and TRBJ2-7 for the parts outside the CDR3, the full variable domain is DVKVTQSSRYLVKRTGEKVFLECVQDMDHENMFWYRQDPGLGLRLIYFSYDVKMKEKGDIPEGYSVSREKKERFSLILESASTNQTSMYLCASSLSGTGSSYEQYFGPGTRLTVT.

The genes are TRBV29-1 and TRBJ2-3. In germline, CDR1 is SQVTM, CDR2 ANQGSEA. The CDR3 is made up of 13 amino acids. This chain's CDR3 is CSVRWGNTDTQYF.

The chain is built from TRBV4-3 and TRBJ2-2; TCRdb reports TRBD2, a call that lacks DNA to check it against. CDR1 LGHNA and CDR2 YSLEER come from the germline V gene. The CDR3 runs 19 residues. The CDR3 reads CASSQEMVAGGPDAGELFF.